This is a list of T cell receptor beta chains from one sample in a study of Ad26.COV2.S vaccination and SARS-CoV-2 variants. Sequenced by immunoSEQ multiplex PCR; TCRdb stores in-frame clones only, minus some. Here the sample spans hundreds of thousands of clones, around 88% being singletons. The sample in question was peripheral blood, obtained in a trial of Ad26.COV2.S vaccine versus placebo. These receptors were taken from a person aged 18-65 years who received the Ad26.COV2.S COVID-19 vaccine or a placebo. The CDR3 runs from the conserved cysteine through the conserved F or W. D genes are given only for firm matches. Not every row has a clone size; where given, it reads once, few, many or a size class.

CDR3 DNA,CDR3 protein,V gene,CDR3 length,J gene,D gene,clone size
TGTGCCAGCAGCAAGGGACTAGCGGCCTACTCCTACAATGAGCAGTTCTTC,CASSKGLAAYSYNEQFF,TRBV21-1,17,TRBJ2-1,.,.
TGCGCCAGCAGCCAAGAAGGGGGGCGCTACAATGAGCAGTTCTTC,CASSQEGGRYNEQFF,TRBV4-1,15,TRBJ2-1,.,once
TGTGCCAGCAGTTTATCCGGCGGGTACTATGGCTACACCTTC,CASSLSGGYYGYTF,TRBV28,14,TRBJ1-2,.,.
TGTGCCAGCAGCTTATACCCGGTCCCAACTAATGAAAAACTGTTTTTT,CASSLYPVPTNEKLFF,TRBV7-8,16,TRBJ1-4,.,.
TGTGCCAGTAGTTTGGCTGGGCAGAGCTCCTACGAGCAGTACTTC,CASSLAGQSSYEQYF,TRBV19,15,TRBJ2-7,.,.
TGTGCCAGCAGCTTCGCCAAGTCGGAGACCCAGTACTTC,CASSFAKSETQYF,TRBV7-2,13,TRBJ2-5,.,once
TGCGCCAGCAGCCAAGACCCTTCAGGACTTATTGACTATGGCTACACCTTC,CASSQDPSGLIDYGYTF,TRBV4-1,17,TRBJ1-2,.,.
TGTGCCAGCAGTCCCGATGGAGGGGACACTGAAGCTTTCTTT,CASSPDGGDTEAFF,TRBV28,14,TRBJ1-1,.,.
TGTGCCACCAGTGATCGAGAGGGAAGAGAGACCCAGTACTTC,CATSDREGRETQYF,TRBV24-1,14,TRBJ2-5,.,.
TGTGCCAGTAGTATCAGTAGGCGGCCTAATGAAAAACTGTTTTTT,CASSISRRPNEKLFF,TRBV19,15,TRBJ1-4,.,.
TGTGCCAGCAGTTTTCTGGGGGCCGGCTACGAGCAGTACTTC,CASSFLGAGYEQYF,TRBV27,14,TRBJ2-7,.,few
TGTGCCAGCGGGACTGGGAAACTAGCGGGAGTCCCCCGCCCAGATACGCAGTATTTT,CASGTGKLAGVPRPDTQYF,TRBV11-2,19,TRBJ2-3,TRBD2,.
TGTGCCAGCACCCCCAGCAGTAATACGCAGTATTTT,CASTPSSNTQYF,TRBV12-3/TRBV12-4,12,TRBJ2-3,.,.
TGTGCCAGCAGCGCCGCCAGCGGGAAAGAGACCCAGTACTTC,CASSAASGKETQYF,TRBV5-4,14,TRBJ2-5,TRBD2,.
TGTGCCAGCAGCTTAGCGGAACTAAGGACGGAGTTCTTC,CASSLAELRTEFF,TRBV11-2,13,TRBJ2-1,.,.
TGTGCCAGCAGTATTACCGGAGACAGGGCGGCTGAAAAACTGTTTTTT,CASSITGDRAAEKLFF,TRBV28,16,TRBJ1-4,TRBD1,.
TGCAGTGCTAGTAGCTCCGACCTAGCGGTTCCCTACAATGAGCAGTTCTTC,CSASSSDLAVPYNEQFF,TRBV20-1,17,TRBJ2-1,TRBD2,.
TGTGCCAGCAGCCAAGAAAGGGGAGCGATACTCAGCGAGCAGTACTTC,CASSQERGAILSEQYF,TRBV4-2,16,TRBJ2-7,.,many
TGCGCCAGCAGCCAAGACTCGGGGACGCTTAGTACGCAGTATTTT,CASSQDSGTLSTQYF,TRBV4-3,15,TRBJ2-3,.,.
TGTGCCAGCAGCTTAAATATTTTGGGCAGGGAAAATAAGAAAGCTTTCTTT,CASSLNILGRENKKAFF,TRBV7-3,17,TRBJ1-1,.,.
TGCGCCAGCAGCCAATCATCACACCAGAATCTAGCCAAAAACATTCAGTACTTC,CASSQSSHQNLAKNIQYF,TRBV4-3,18,TRBJ2-4,.,once
TGTGCCAGCAGCCCCGGACGCCTGAACACCGGGGAGCTGTTTTTT,CASSPGRLNTGELFF,TRBV7-9,15,TRBJ2-2,.,.
TGTGCCACCAGTGATCCGGGACTAGTGACGGATACGCAGTATTTT,CATSDPGLVTDTQYF,TRBV24-1,15,TRBJ2-3,TRBD2,.
TGCAGCGTTGCCTTAGGACAGTCCTATGGCTACACCTTC,CSVALGQSYGYTF,TRBV29-1,13,TRBJ1-2,.,once
TGCGCCAGCAGTGAGGATGGGAGGAGGTTAACGAGCACAGATACGCAGTATTTT,CASSEDGRRLTSTDTQYF,TRBV10-1,18,TRBJ2-3,.,.
TGTGCCAGCAGCGAGGGACTCCCAACGGCTGAGCAGTTCTTC,CASSEGLPTAEQFF,TRBV28,14,TRBJ2-1,.,.
TGCGCCAGCAGCCAAAGTTCTTCAGGACAGGGGGTCAATGAGCAGTTCTTC,CASSQSSSGQGVNEQFF,TRBV4-1,17,TRBJ2-1,TRBD1,.
TGTGCCAGCAGTGAACAGGGAGGGGCCGCTGAAGCTTTCTTT,CASSEQGGAAEAFF,TRBV2,14,TRBJ1-1,.,.
TGTGCCACCAGTGTCTCCGGGAACCACCGGGTCTTC,CATSVSGNHRVF,TRBV24-1,12,TRBJ2-1,.,.
TGTGCCAGCAGTACGAACACAGCCGGGACACCTTACAATGAGCAGTTCTTC,CASSTNTAGTPYNEQFF,TRBV28,17,TRBJ2-1,.,.
TGTGCCAGCAGCCAGGGAATCAGGGAGACTGAAGCTTTCTTT,CASSQGIRETEAFF,TRBV3-1/TRBV3-2,14,TRBJ1-1,.,.
TGTGCCAGCAGAGGGACCGGCCCTCAAGAGACCCAGTACTTC,CASRGTGPQETQYF,TRBV28,14,TRBJ2-5,.,.
TGTGCCAGCAGTTTATTAACTGGGGGCTCTGGGGCCAACGTCCTGACTTTC,CASSLLTGGSGANVLTF,TRBV28,17,TRBJ2-6,.,once
TGTGCCAGCGTAGGGGGGGGAGGGAGCAACTCCTACGAGCAGTACTTC,CASVGGGGSNSYEQYF,TRBV28,16,TRBJ2-7,.,.
TGTGCCAGCAGCTCTCGGGATGTTGGCTGGCCCCAGCATTTT,CASSSRDVGWPQHF,TRBV7-2,14,TRBJ1-5,.,.
TGTGCCAGCAGTTTAAAAGGTTCGAACACCGGGGAGCTGTTTTTT,CASSLKGSNTGELFF,TRBV28,15,TRBJ2-2,.,.
TGTGCCAGCAGTTTTCGCCGCTCGAACACCGGGGAGCTGTTTTTT,CASSFRRSNTGELFF,TRBV27,15,TRBJ2-2,.,.
TGCGCCAGCAGCTTGGCCTATAGCGGGAGTGTCCCAGATACGCAGTATTTT,CASSLAYSGSVPDTQYF,TRBV5-1,17,TRBJ2-3,TRBD2,.
TGTGCCAGCACCCCCCCTGGGGGGCTACAGGAGGCGCAGTATTTT,CASTPPGGLQEAQYF,TRBV7-9,15,TRBJ2-3,.,.
TGTGCCAGCAGCGCCAGAGCTCTCTCCTACAATGAGCAGTTCTTC,CASSARALSYNEQFF,TRBV9,15,TRBJ2-1,.,.
TGTGCCAGCAGTTACTCCTTACTTACCACAGATACGCAGTATTTT,CASSYSLLTTDTQYF,TRBV6-2/TRBV6-3,15,TRBJ2-3,.,.